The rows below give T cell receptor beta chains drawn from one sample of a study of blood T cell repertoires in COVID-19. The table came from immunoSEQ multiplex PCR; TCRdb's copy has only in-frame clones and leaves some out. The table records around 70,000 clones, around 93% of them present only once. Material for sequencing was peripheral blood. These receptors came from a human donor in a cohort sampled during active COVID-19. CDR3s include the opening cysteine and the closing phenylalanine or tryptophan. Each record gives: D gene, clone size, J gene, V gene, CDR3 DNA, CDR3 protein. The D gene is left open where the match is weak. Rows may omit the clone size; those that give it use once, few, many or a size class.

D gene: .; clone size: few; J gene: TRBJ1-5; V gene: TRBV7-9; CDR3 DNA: TGTGCCAGCAGCTTAGGATACTATAGCAATCAGCCCCAGCATTTT; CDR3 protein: CASSLGYYSNQPQHF
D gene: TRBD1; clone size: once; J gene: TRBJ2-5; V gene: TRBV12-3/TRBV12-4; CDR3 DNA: TGTGCCAGCAGTACGTACAGGGGGGAGACCCAGTACTTC; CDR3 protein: CASSTYRGETQYF
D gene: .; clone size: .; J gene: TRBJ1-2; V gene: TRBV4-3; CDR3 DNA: TGCGCCAGCAGCCAAGATCCGGGACACCAAGAGGACTATGGCTACACCTTC; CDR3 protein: CASSQDPGHQEDYGYTF
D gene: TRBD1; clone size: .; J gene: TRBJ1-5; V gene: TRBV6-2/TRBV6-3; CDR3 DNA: TGTGCCAGCAGCCTCCGGACAGGGTACAATCAGCCCCAGCATTTT; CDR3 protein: CASSLRTGYNQPQHF
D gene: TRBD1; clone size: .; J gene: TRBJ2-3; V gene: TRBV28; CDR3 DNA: TGTGCCAGCAGTTCTCCGCCAGGGGGCACAGGGACAGATACGCAGTATTTT; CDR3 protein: CASSSPPGGTGTDTQYF
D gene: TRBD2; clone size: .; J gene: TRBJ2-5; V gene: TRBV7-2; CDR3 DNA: TGTGCCAGCAGCGAGGGACTAGCGGGCCAAGAGACCCAGTACTTC; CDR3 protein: CASSEGLAGQETQYF
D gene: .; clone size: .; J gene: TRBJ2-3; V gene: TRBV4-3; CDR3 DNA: TGCGCCAGCAGCCAAGAACTGGTCACAGATACGCAGTATTTT; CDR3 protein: CASSQELVTDTQYF
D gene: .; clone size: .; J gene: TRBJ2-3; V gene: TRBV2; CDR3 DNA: TGTGCCAGCGTAGTTTACACAGATACGCAGTATTTT; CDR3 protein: CASVVYTDTQYF
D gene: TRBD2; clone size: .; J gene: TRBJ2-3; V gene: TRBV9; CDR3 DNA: TGTGCCAGCAGCCCCTCAAGCGGGGGGGCAGATACGCAGTATTTT; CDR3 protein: CASSPSSGGADTQYF
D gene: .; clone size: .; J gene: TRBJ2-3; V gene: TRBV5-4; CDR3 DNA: TGTGCCAGCAGCCTAGAGAGAGATACGCAGTATTTT; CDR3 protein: CASSLERDTQYF
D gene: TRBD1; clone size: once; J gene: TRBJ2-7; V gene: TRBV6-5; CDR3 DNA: TGTGCCAGCAGGTCAGGGACAGGGGTGTACGAGCAGTACTTC; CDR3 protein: CASRSGTGVYEQYF
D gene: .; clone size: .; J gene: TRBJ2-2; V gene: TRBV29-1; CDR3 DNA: TGCAGCGGATATACAGGGACCAAAGGGACCGGGGAGCTGTTTTTT; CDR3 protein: CSGYTGTKGTGELFF
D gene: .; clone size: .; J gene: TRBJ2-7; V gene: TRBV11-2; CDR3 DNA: TGTGCCAGCAGCTTAACAGGAGGGACCTACGAGCAGTACTTC; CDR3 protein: CASSLTGGTYEQYF
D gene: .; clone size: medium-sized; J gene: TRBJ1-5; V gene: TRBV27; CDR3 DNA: TGTGCCAGCAGTTTACCCCGGGGAGGGGACTATAGCAATCAGCCCCAGCATTTT; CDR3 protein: CASSLPRGGDYSNQPQHF
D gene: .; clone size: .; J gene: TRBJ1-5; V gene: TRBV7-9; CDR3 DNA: TGTGCCAGCAGCTTAGCGGGGGAGGGCAATCAGCCCCAGCATTTT; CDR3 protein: CASSLAGEGNQPQHF
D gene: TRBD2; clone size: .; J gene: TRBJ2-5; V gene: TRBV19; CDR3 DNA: TGTGCCAGTAGTAACTTCTGGGGCGGGGGGTCACAAGAGACCCAGTACTTC; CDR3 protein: CASSNFWGGGSQETQYF
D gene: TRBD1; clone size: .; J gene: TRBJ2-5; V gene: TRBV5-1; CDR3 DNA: TGCGCCAGCGGATCCACCGGGACAGGACAAGAGACCCAGTACTTC; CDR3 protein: CASGSTGTGQETQYF
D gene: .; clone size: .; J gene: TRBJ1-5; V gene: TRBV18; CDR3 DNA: TGTGCCAGCTCCCCCACCGGAAATAAAGGGGTCCCCCAGCATTTT; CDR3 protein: CASSPTGNKGVPQHF
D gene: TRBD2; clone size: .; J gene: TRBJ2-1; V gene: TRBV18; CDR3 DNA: TGTGCCAGCTCTCCTCAAACTAGCGGGGGGCCCGCGGGGTCCTACAATGAGCAGTTCTTC; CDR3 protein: CASSPQTSGGPAGSYNEQFF
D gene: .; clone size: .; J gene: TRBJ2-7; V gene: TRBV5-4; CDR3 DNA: TGTGCCAGCAGCGTCCCGACTAGTCGGTCCGAGCAGTACTTC; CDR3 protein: CASSVPTSRSEQYF
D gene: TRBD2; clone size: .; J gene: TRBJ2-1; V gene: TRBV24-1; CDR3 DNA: TGTGCCACCAGTGAGTCTAGCGGGGGGGCCAGGAATGAGCAGTTCTTC; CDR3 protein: CATSESSGGARNEQFF
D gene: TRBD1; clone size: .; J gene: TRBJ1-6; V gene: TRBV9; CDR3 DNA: TGTGCCAGCAGCGGACGGACAGGGGGACTCTATAATTCACCCCTCCACTTT; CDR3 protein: CASSGRTGGLYNSPLHF
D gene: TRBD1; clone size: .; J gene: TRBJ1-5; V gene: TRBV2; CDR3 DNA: TGTGCCAGCAGTCCTTACAGGGGAGCTAGCAATCAGCCCCAGCATTTT; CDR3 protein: CASSPYRGASNQPQHF
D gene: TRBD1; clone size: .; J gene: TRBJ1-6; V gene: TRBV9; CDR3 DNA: TGTGCCAGCAGCGTTTCAGGGGGCATTTCACCCCTCCACTTT; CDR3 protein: CASSVSGGISPLHF
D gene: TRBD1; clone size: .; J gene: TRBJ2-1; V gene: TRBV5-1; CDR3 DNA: TGCGCCAGCAGCCAACCGGGACAGGGTGCAGGTGAGCAGTTCTTC; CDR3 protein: CASSQPGQGAGEQFF
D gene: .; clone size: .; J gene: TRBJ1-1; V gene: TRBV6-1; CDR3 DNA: TGTGCCAGCAGTGAAAGGCCGGGACAATTAACTGAAGCTTTCTTT; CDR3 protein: CASSERPGQLTEAFF
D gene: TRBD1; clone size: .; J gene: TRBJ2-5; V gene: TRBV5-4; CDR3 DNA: TGTGCCAGCAGCGAAACCGGGACAGGGGGAGAGACCCAGTACTTC; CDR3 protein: CASSETGTGGETQYF
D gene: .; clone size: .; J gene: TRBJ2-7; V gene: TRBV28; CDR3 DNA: TGTGCCAGCAGACAGGGCCTATTCTCCTACGAGCAGTACTTC; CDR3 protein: CASRQGLFSYEQYF
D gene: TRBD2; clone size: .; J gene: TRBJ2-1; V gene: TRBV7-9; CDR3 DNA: TGTGCCAGCAGCTCAGGGGTTCGGGGGGGTGACAATGAGCAGTTCTTC; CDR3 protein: CASSSGVRGGDNEQFF
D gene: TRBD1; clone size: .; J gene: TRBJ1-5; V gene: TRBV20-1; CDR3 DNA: TGCAGTGCTAGTAAAGGGACAGGGGGCGGCAATCAGCCCCAGCATTTT; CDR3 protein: CSASKGTGGGNQPQHF
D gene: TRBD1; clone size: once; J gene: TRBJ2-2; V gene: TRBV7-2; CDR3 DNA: TGTGCCAGCAGCACCAGGACAGGGCCAAACACCGGGGAGCTGTTTTTT; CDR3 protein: CASSTRTGPNTGELFF